One and the same sample provided the 23 T cell receptor beta chains below, sequenced in a study of CD8 T cells in ankylosing spondylitis. Whole-study results and caveats: Apparently characteristic of ankylosing spondylitis blood was a TCR beta motif (roughly eight highly homologous variants).

TCRdb redid the calling of the 5' RACE reads with MiXCR, one entry per CDR3 protein. The sample records hundreds of thousands of distinct CDR3 sequences, more than 25% being singletons. Their antigens remain unidentified. Sequencing was carried out using blood, either unsorted or a sorted T cell fraction (not recorded which). Receptors were obtained from a male donor with ankylosing spondylitis.

This clonotype showed up just a few times. The CDR3 DNA is TGCGCCAGCAGCCCGGAAGCGGGTCGCAGGGCAGATACGCAGTATTTT. This translates into CASSPEAGRRADTQYF. The chain links TRBV5-1 to TRBJ2-3; D might be TRBD2 (6 bases). This CDR3 spans 16 amino acids. V shed 4 bases and J shed 4 bases, with 19 bases lying between them. Germline CDR1 reads SGHRS; CDR2 reads YFSETQ.

The rearrangement uses TRBV10-3 and TRBJ2-3, with a possible D match to TRBD2 (6 bases). The CDR3 runs to 14 residues. The V gene's germline CDR1 is ENHRY and CDR2 SYGVKD. V was clipped by 4 bases and J by 2 bases, with 10 bases between them. CDR3: CAISAGENTDTQYF. The CDR3 DNA reads TGTGCCATCAGTGCGGGGGAGAACACAGATACGCAGTATTTT.

The chain has TRBV2 and TRBJ1-2, with D perhaps TRBD1 (5 bases). Germline lookup yields CDR1 SNHLY and CDR2 FYNNEI. This CDR3 spans 11 amino acids. Trimming stripped 4 bases from V and 13 bases from J, with 13 bases between. The CDR3 loop reads CASSVETVATF. DNA of the CDR3: TGTGCCAGCAGTGTTGAGACAGTTGCCACCTTC.

J is TRBJ2-1 and V is TRBV10-3, with 9 bases fitting TRBD2. This CDR3 spans 16 amino acids. The V gene's germline CDR1 is ENHRY and CDR2 SYGVKD. V shed 7 bases, J shed 0 bases, and the junction held 7 bases outside the gene matches. CDR3 residues: CAITAGSGSSYNEQFF. In DNA form, the CDR3 reads TGTGCCATCACTGCGGGTAGCGGGAGCTCCTACAATGAGCAGTTCTTC.

The chain is built from TRBV5-1 and TRBJ1-1; 10 bases fit TRBD1. CDR3 size: 14 residues. The V gene's germline CDR1 is SGHRS and CDR2 YFSETQ. V lost 4 bases and J lost 4; bases outside the gene matches: 4. The CDR3 is CASSAGQGGTEAFF. CDR3 DNA: TGCGCCAGCAGCGCCGGACAGGGGGGCACTGAAGCTTTCTTT.

The sample holds a few counts of this clonotype. V is TRBV20-1 and J is TRBJ1-1, with D unclear. The CDR3 runs 14 residues. From germline, CDR1 is DFQATT and CDR2 SNEGSKA (reference sequence). V lost 4 bases and J lost 1, with 13 bases in between. CDR3 sequence (DNA): TGCAGTGCTATCAGGTCGGTGGCGAACACTGAAGCTTTCTTT. Amino acid sequence: CSAIRSVANTEAFF.

The CDR3 protein is CASSPPLGETQYF. The DNA for the CDR3 is TGTGCCAGCTCACCCCCCCTTGGGGAGACCCAGTACTTC. This chain links TRBV18 with TRBJ2-5, with D unresolved. Deletions cut 3 bases from V and 5 bases from J, with 10 bases between. In germline, CDR1 is KGHSH, CDR2 LQKENI. The CDR3 contains 13 residues.

This clonotype has more than one count but fewer than ten. The chain carries TRBV15 and TRBJ1-1, with 7 bases fitting TRBD1. This CDR3 spans 13 amino acids. CDR1 and CDR2 from the germline V gene are LNHNV and YYDKDF (reference sequence). With V trimmed by 3 bases and J by 5 bases, 3 bases remained unmatched. The CDR3 sequence: CATSRTGRTEAFF. CDR3 coding DNA: TGTGCCACCAGCAGGACAGGGCGGACTGAAGCTTTCTTT.

This clonotype was seen a handful of times. This chain uses TRBV20-1 with TRBJ2-1, with 8 bases matching TRBD2. The V segment lost 2 bases and the J segment 2 bases; nucleotides outside the gene matches: 8. The CDR3 contains 16 residues. Germline V gives CDR1 DFQATT, CDR2 SNEGSKA (reference sequence). The CDR3 sequence is CSARSLSGGTYNEQFF. In DNA, the CDR3 is TGCAGTGCTAGATCCCTTTCGGGGGGGACCTACAATGAGCAGTTCTTC.

At least ten counts were recorded for this clonotype. The chain couples TRBV5-1 to TRBJ2-7, with D hard to call. V lost 4 bases and J 3 bases, leaving 5 bases between the germline ends. Germline V gene data show CDR1 as SGHRS and CDR2 as YFSETQ. The CDR3 has 11 residues. CDR3: CASSNSYEQYF. The CDR3 nucleotides are TGCGCCAGCAGCAACAGCTACGAGCAGTACTTC. Full variable domain (remainder filled in from reference TRBV5-1 and TRBJ2-7): KAGVTQTPRYLIKTRGQQVTLSCSPISGHRSVSWYQQTPGQGLQFLFEYFSETQRNKGNFPGRFSGRQFSNSRSEMNVSTLELGDSALYLCASSNSYEQYFGPGTRLTVT.

This clonotype has more than one count but fewer than ten. The chain couples TRBV4-2 to TRBJ1-4; D not resolved. Germline lookup yields CDR1 LGHNA and CDR2 YNFKEQ. This CDR3 is 16 amino acids long. Trimming took off 4 bases at V and 5 bases at J, with 17 bases between the two ends. The chain's CDR3 is CASSLSHGRTNEKLFF. CDR3 DNA sequence: TGTGCCAGCAGCCTTTCTCACGGGCGGACGAATGAAAAACTGTTTTTT.

This chain links TRBV19 with TRBJ1-5; D is unclear. The CDR3 runs to 14 residues. V was pared by 2 bases and J by 1 base, with 6 bases between. Looked up from germline, CDR1 is LNHDA and CDR2 is SQIVND (reference sequence). The CDR3 DNA reads as TGTGCCAGTAGTATAAAGGACAGCAATCAGCCCCAGCATTTT. It translates to CASSIKDSNQPQHF.

This clonotype showed up just a few times. The chain carries TRBV20-1 and TRBJ2-4, with D unresolved. Germline CDR1 DFQATT, CDR2 SNEGSKA (reference sequence). V was clipped by 6 bases and J by 2 bases, with 5 bases between them. The CDR3 has 11 amino acids. CDR3 DNA sequence: TGCAGTGCCCACACCAAAAACATTCAGTACTTC. Translation gives CSAHTKNIQYF.

The chain is built from TRBV18 and TRBJ2-1; D remains ambiguous. Germline assignment: CDR1 KGHSH and CDR2 LQKENI. The CDR3 extends over 14 amino acids. V lost 0 bases to trimming and J lost 9 bases, with 12 bases between them. CDR3 sequence (DNA): TGTGCCAGCTCACCACCGCGGCAGAGTCCTGAGCAGTTCTTC. This codes for CASSPPRQSPEQFF.

The chain is built from TRBV24-1 and TRBJ2-2; a possible D gene is TRBD2 (6 bases). The V end lost 1 base, the J end lost 2 bases, and 10 bases lay between the germline ends. CDR3 length: 16 residues. In germline, CDR1 is KGHDR, CDR2 SFDVKD. CDR3 bases: TGTGCCACCAGTGATTTCGGGAGCGCCAACACCGGGGAGCTGTTTTTT. It specifies CATSDFGSANTGELFF.

This clonotype was detected only a few times. The chain carries TRBV5-6 and TRBJ2-5, with D maybe TRBD2 (6 bases). Trimming removed 1 base at V and 9 bases at J, with 16 bases between. Germline CDR1 is SGHDT and CDR2 is YYEEEE. The CDR3 is made up of 14 amino acids. The CDR3 is CASSLRTSWGAQYF. The CDR3 DNA sequence: TGTGCCAGCAGCTTGCGTACTAGCTGGGGGGCCCAGTACTTC.

J is TRBJ2-5 and V is TRBV24-1; tentatively, D is TRBD1 (5 bases). This CDR3 has 14 residues. CDR1 is KGHDR and CDR2 is SFDVKD in the germline V gene. V gave up 1 base and J gave up 6 bases, with 11 bases separating them. This CDR3 reads CATSDLGDLKTQYF. The CDR3 nucleotides read TGTGCCACCAGTGATTTAGGGGATTTGAAGACCCAGTACTTC.

As concerns this clonotype: One junction end disagrees with the germline gene, perhaps due to a read error. The chain joins TRBV2 to TRBJ2-1; D not certain. Germline CDR1 is SNHLY and CDR2 is FYNNEI. There are 13 residues in the CDR3. The CDR3 protein is CASKPRVYNDQFF. The CDR3 DNA sequence: TGTGCCAGCAAACCACGGGTCTACAATGACCAGTTCTTC.

A few counts support this clonotype. The chain joins TRBV7-2 to TRBJ2-3; TRBD2 aligns across 7 bases. The CDR3 has 15 residues. The germline gives CDR1 SGHTA, CDR2 FQGNSA. J was trimmed by 5 bases and V by 6 bases; bases with no gene match: 11. The CDR3 loop reads CASSYSGISGDTQYF. The DNA of the CDR3 is TGTGCCAGCAGTTACAGCGGGATTTCGGGAGATACGCAGTATTTT.

This clonotype was recorded many times. This rearrangement joins TRBV2 to TRBJ2-1; 11 nucleotides match TRBD2. This CDR3 has 15 residues. With V trimmed by 8 bases and J by 4 bases, 7 bases remained unmatched. The germline gives CDR1 SNHLY, CDR2 FYNNEI. The CDR3 sequence is CASRVASGRYNEQFF. CDR3 bases: TGTGCCAGCCGTGTGGCTAGCGGGAGGTACAATGAGCAGTTCTTC.

The chain uses TRBV24-1 and TRBJ1-5; D perhaps matches TRBD1 (5 bases). With 5 bases removed from V and 4 bases from J, the gap between germline ends came to 17 bases. Germline V CDR1 and CDR2: KGHDR, SFDVKD. The CDR3 length is 16 residues. The CDR3 DNA follows: TGTGCCACCAGTGCCGGGGACCTTGGAGGAAATCAGCCCCAGCATTTT. It translates to CATSAGDLGGNQPQHF.

This clonotype showed up just a few times. This chain uses TRBV5-1 with TRBJ2-1, with D unresolved. Germline V CDR1 and CDR2: SGHRS, YFSETQ. The ends were cut back, 5 bases at V and 0 bases at J, with 12 bases in the middle. There are 15 residues in the CDR3. CDR3 in amino acids: CASSNVTSSYNEQFF. Here the CDR3 DNA reads TGCGCCAGCAGTAACGTGACCAGCTCCTACAATGAGCAGTTCTTC.

This clonotype was found a few times. This chain connects TRBV20-1 to TRBJ2-5; D is ambiguous. Between the trimmed V and J ends, which lost 6 bases and 3 bases, there was a span of 14 bases. Per the germline V gene, CDR1 is DFQATT and CDR2 is SNEGSKA (reference sequence). CDR3 length: 13 residues. In DNA form, the CDR3 reads TGCAGTGCCGCCCCTGGGCTAGAAGAGACCCAGTACTTC. This sequence encodes CSAAPGLEETQYF.